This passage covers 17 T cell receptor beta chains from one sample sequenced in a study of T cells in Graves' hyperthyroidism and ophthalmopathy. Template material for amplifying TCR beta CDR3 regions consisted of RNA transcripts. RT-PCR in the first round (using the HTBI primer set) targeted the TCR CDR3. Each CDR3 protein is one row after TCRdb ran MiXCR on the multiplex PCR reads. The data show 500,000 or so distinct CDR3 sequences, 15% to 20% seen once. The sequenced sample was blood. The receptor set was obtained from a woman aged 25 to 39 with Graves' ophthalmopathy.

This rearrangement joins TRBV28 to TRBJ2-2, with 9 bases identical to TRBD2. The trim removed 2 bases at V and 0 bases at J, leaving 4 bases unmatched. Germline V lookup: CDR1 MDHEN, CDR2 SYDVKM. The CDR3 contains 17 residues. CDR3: CASSLPGLASNTGELFF. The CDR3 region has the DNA TGTGCCAGCAGTTTACCCGGACTAGCGTCGAACACCGGGGAGCTGTTTTTT.

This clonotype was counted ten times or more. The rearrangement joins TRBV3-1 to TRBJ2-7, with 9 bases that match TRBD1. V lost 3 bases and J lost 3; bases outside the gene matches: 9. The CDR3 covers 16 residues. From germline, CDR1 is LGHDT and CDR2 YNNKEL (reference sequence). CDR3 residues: CASSQAGTGRGYEQYF. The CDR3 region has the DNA TGTGCCAGCAGCCAGGCCGGGACAGGGAGAGGCTACGAGCAGTACTTC.

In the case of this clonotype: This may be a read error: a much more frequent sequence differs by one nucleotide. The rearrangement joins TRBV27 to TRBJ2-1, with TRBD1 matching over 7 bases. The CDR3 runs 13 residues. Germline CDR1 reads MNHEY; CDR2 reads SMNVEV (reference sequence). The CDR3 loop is CASNLTQGIRSFF. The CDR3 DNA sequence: TGTGCCAGCAATTTAACACAGGGGATCCGTTCGTTCTTC.

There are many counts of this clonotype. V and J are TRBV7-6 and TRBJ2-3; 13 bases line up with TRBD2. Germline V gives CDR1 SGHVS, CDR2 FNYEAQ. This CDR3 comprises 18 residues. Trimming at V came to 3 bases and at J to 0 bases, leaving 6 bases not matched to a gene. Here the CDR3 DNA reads TGTGCCAGCAGCTTCGGACTAGCGGGAGCCCCGAGCACAGATACGCAGTATTTT. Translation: CASSFGLAGAPSTDTQYF. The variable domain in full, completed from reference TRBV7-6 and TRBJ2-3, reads GAGVSQSPRYKVTKRGQDVALRCDPISGHVSLYWYRQALGQGPEFLTYFNYEAQQDKSGLPNDRFSAERPEGSISTLTIQRTEQRDSAMYRCASSFGLAGAPSTDTQYFGPGTRLTVL.

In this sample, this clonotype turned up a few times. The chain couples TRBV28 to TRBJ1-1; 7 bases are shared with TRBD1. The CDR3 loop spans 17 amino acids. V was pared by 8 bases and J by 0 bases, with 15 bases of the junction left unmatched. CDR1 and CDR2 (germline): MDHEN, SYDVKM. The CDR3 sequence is CASLPTGFGGVNTEAFF. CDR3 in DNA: TGTGCCAGCCTCCCGACAGGGTTTGGGGGCGTGAACACTGAAGCTTTCTTT.

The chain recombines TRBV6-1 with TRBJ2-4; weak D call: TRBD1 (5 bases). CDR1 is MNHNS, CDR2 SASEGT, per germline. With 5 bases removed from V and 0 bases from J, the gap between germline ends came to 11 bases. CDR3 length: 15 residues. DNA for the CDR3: TGTGCCAGCAGTAGTCAGGGTCGAGCCAAAAACATTCAGTACTTC. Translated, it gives CASSSQGRAKNIQYF.

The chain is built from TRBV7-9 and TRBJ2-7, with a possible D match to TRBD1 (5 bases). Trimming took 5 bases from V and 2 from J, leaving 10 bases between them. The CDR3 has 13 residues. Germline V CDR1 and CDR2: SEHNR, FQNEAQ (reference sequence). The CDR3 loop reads CASSADKPYEQYF. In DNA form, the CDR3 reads TGTGCCAGCAGCGCGGACAAACCCTACGAGCAGTACTTC. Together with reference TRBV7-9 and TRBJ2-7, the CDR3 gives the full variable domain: DTGVSQNPRHKITKRGQNVTFRCDPISEHNRLYWYRQTLGQGPEFLTYFQNEAQLEKSRLLSDRFSAERPKGSFSTLEIQRTEQGDSAMYLCASSADKPYEQYFGPGTRLTVT.

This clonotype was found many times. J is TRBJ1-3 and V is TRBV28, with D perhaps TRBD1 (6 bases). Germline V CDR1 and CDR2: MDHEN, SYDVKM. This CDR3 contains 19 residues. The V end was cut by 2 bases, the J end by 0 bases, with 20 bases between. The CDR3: CASSLPPRVGGFSGNTIYF. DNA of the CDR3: TGTGCCAGCAGTTTACCCCCCAGGGTAGGGGGATTCTCTGGAAACACCATATATTTT. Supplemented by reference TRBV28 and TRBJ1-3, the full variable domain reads DVKVTQSSRYLVKRTGEKVFLECVQDMDHENMFWYRQDPGLGLRLIYFSYDVKMKEKGDIPEGYSVSREKKERFSLILESASTNQTSMYLCASSLPPRVGGFSGNTIYFGEGSWLTVV.

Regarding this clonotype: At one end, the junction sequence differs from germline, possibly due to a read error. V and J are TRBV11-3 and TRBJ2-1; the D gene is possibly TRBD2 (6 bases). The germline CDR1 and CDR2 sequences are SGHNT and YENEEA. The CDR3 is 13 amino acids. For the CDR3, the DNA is TGCGCCAGCAGCCAAGGCGGGATCAATGAGCAGTTCTTC. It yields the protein CASSQGGINEQFF.

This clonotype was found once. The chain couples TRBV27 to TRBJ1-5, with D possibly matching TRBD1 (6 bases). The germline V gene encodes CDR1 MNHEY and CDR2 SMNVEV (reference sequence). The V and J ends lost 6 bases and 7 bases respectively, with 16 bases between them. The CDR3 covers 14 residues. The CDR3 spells CASRRRGSVQPQHF. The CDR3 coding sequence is TGTGCCAGCAGGCGCAGGGGTTCTGTCCAGCCCCAGCATTTT.

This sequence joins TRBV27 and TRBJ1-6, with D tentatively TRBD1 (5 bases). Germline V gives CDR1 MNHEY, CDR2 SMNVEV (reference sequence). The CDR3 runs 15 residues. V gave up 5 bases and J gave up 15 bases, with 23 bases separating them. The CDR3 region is CASSPFDSGFDGLHF. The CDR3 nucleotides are TGTGCCAGCAGTCCCTTCGACAGCGGGTTTGATGGCCTCCACTTT.

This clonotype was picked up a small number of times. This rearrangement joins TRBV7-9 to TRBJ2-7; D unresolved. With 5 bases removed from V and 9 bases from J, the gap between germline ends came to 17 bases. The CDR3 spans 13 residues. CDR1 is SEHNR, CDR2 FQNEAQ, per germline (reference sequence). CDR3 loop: CASSVPTRDGQYF. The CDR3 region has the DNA TGTGCCAGCAGCGTACCAACCCGAGACGGGCAGTACTTC.

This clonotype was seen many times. CDR3 DNA: TGTGCCAGCAGTTTAGGCGTAGGACAGGGGGCAGAGGAGACCCAGTACTTC. This codes for CASSLGVGQGAEETQYF. The V call is TRBV12-3 or TRBV12-4, the J call TRBJ2-5; TRBD1 matches at 11 bases. This CDR3 is 17 amino acids long. V shed 1 base, J shed 5 bases, and the junction held 9 bases outside the gene matches.

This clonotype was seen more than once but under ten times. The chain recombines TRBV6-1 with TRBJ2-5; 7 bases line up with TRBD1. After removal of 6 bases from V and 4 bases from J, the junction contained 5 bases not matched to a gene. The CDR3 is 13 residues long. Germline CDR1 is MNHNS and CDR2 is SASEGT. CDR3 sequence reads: CASRSGQPETQYF. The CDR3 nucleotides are TGTGCCAGCAGGTCGGGACAGCCAGAGACCCAGTACTTC.

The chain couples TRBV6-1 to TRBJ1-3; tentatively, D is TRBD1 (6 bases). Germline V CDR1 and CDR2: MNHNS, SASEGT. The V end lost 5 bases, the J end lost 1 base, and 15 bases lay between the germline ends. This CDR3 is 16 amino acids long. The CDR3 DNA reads TGTGCCAGCAGTTGGACGAGCAGGGGTTCTGGAAACACCATATATTTT. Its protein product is CASSWTSRGSGNTIYF.

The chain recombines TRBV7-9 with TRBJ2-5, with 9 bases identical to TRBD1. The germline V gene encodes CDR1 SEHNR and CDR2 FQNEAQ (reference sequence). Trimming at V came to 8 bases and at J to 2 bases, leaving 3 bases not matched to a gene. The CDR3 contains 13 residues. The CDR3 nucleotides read TGTGCCAGCTTAGGGACAGGGCAAGAGACCCAGTACTTC. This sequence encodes CASLGTGQETQYF.

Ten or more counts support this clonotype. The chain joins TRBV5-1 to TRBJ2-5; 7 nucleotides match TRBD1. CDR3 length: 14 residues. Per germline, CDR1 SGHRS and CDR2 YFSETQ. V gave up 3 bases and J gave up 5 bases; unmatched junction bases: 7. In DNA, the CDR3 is TGCGCCAGCAGCTGGGGACAGAACGCGGAGACCCAGTACTTC. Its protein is CASSWGQNAETQYF.